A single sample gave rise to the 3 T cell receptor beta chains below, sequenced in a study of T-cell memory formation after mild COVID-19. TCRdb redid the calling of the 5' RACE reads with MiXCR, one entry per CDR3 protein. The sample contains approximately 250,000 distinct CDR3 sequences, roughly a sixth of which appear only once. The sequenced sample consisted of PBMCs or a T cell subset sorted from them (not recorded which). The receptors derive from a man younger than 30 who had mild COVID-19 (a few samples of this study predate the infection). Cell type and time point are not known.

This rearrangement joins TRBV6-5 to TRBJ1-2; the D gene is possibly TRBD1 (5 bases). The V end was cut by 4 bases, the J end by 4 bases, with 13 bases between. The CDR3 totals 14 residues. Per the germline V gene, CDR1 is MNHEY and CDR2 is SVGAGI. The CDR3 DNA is TGTGCCAGCAGTTTCGGGGCAGGGTCCTATGGCTACACCTTC. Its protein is CASSFGAGSYGYTF.

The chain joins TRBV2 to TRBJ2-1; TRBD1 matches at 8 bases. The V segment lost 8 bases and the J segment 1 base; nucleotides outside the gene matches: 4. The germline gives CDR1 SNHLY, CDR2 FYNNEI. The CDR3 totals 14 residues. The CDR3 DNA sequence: TGTGCCAGCGGACAGGGTTCATCCTACAATGAGCAGTTCTTC. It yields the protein CASGQGSSYNEQFF.

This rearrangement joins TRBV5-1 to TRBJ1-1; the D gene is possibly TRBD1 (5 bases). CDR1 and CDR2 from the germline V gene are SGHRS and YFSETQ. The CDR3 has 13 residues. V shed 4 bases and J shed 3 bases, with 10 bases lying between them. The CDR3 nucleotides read TGCGCCAGCAGCCCGACAGCCTACACTGAAGCTTTCTTT. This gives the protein CASSPTAYTEAFF.